Listed below are T cell receptor beta chains from one sample, sequenced in a study of cytomegalovirus exposure and HLA in healthy donors. Profiling relied on immunoSEQ multiplex PCR, and the TCRdb table lists in-frame clones only, not all of them. The sample holds some 110,000 clones, about 87% seen once. The sample was PBMCs. The receptors here all came from a man aged 18 to 30 in good health and CMV-seronegative. Both conserved end residues are trimmed from each CDR3. Each record gives: V gene, J gene, CDR3 protein.

V: TRBV27; J: TRBJ2-1; CDR3: ASSLEVGQGSYNEQF
V: TRBV5-1; J: TRBJ1-1; CDR3: ASSFIQQGTEAF
V: TRBV29-1; J: TRBJ2-7; CDR3: SVRRGTSSYEQY
V: TRBV4-2; J: TRBJ1-2; CDR3: ASSQDPRRQTNYGYT
V: TRBV5-1; J: TRBJ2-1; CDR3: ASSFGTGRSYNEQF
V: TRBV4-3; J: TRBJ1-1; CDR3: ASSQTGQGFRTEAF
V: TRBV5-1; J: TRBJ2-2; CDR3: ASSLEGGTGELF
V: TRBV6-1; J: TRBJ1-2; CDR3: ASSEKGVGYGYT
V: TRBV5-1; J: TRBJ2-5; CDR3: ASSLGGEETQY
V: TRBV29-1; J: TRBJ2-3; CDR3: SVDLSGSQDTQY
V: TRBV30; J: TRBJ2-7; CDR3: AWSGGGQGAYEQY
V: TRBV5-4; J: TRBJ2-3; CDR3: ASSPDGGPRTDTQY
V: TRBV9; J: TRBJ2-1; CDR3: ASSVVSGGAGEQF
V: TRBV10-3; J: TRBJ1-3; CDR3: AISEGRTSGNTIY
V: TRBV27; J: TRBJ1-5; CDR3: ASSSIAGDQPQH
V: TRBV7-8; J: TRBJ2-7; CDR3: ASSLSGSGRAYEQY
V: TRBV28; J: TRBJ2-6; CDR3: ASSGPGLFFSGANVLT
V: TRBV6-1; J: TRBJ1-2; CDR3: ASSGEGYGYT
V: TRBV30; J: TRBJ2-2; CDR3: AWSVSDRDAGELF
V: TRBV27; J: TRBJ1-1; CDR3: ASWRGRNTEAF
V: TRBV7-2; J: TRBJ2-5; CDR3: ASSTSVQETQY
V: TRBV4-2; J: TRBJ2-1; CDR3: ASSPRMSSSAFNEQF
V: TRBV18; J: TRBJ2-5; CDR3: ASSSLGLNQETQY
V: TRBV6-6; J: TRBJ1-1; CDR3: ASKTLESGVWAF
V: TRBV2; J: TRBJ2-4; CDR3: ASSEDLVSAKNIQY
V: TRBV27; J: TRBJ1-2; CDR3: ASSFGTGGSNYGYT
V: TRBV4-1; J: TRBJ1-2; CDR3: ASSQNPQATNYGYT
V: TRBV25-1; J: TRBJ2-3; CDR3: ASSGQGRGTQY